The 6 T cell receptor beta chains below come from one sample, sequenced in a study of cytomegalovirus exposure and HLA in healthy donors. 60 Vbeta and 13 Jbeta primers were used in PCR. Repertoires were generated with immunoSEQ multiplex PCR, while TCRdb's copy carries only in-frame clones and drops some. The data contain a few hundred thousand clones, 70% to 80% of them singletons. The sequencing input was PBMCs. These TCRs come from a young woman in good health and CMV-seronegative.

The chain is built from TRBV18 and TRBJ1-2; a possible D gene is TRBD1 (6 bases). The CDR3 is 15 residues long. The germline V gene has CDR1 KGHSH and CDR2 LQKENI. The ends were cut back, 6 bases at V and 0 bases at J, with 14 bases in the middle. CDR3 DNA sequence: TGTGCCAGCTCGGAAGGGACAACAGCTAACTATGGCTACACCTTC. It yields the protein CASSEGTTANYGYTF. Based on the CDR3 plus reference TRBV18 and TRBJ1-2, the full variable domain is NAGVMQNPRHLVRRRGQEARLRCSPMKGHSHVYWYRQLPEEGLKFMVYLQKENIIDESGMPKERFSAEFPKEGPSILRIQQVVRGDSAAYFCASSEGTTANYGYTFGSGTRLTVV.

CDR3 coding DNA: TGTGCCAGTAGCCAGCCGGTTGGGGCGGGGGCTGATACGCAGTATTTT. Translation: CASSQPVGAGADTQYF. The rearrangement joins TRBV19 to TRBJ2-3, with D possibly TRBD2 on 7 matching bases. The germline gives CDR1 LNHDA, CDR2 SQIVND (reference sequence). The V end lost 6 bases, the J end lost 6 bases, and 22 bases lay between the germline ends. The CDR3 extends over 16 amino acids.

This chain joins TRBV18 and TRBJ2-6; TRBD1 might be the D (6 bases). V gave up 2 bases and J gave up 0 bases, with 11 bases separating them. Germline CDR1 is KGHSH and CDR2 is LQKENI. The CDR3 extends over 17 amino acids. The CDR3 bases are TGTGCCAGCTCACCATATCAGGGGCCCTCTGGGGCCAACGTCCTGACTTTC. It encodes CASSPYQGPSGANVLTF.

The rearrangement joins TRBV2 to TRBJ2-2; D perhaps matches TRBD1 (5 bases). The CDR3 length is 14 residues. V dropped 3 bases and J dropped 3 bases, with 8 bases sitting between them. Germline V gene data show CDR1 as SNHLY and CDR2 as FYNNEI. The CDR3 nucleotides read TGTGCCAGCAGTGACAGGGCCTACACCGGGGAGCTGTTTTTT. It encodes CASSDRAYTGELFF.

This chain connects TRBV7-2 to TRBJ1-2, with TRBD1 identical over 7 bases. The CDR3 runs 15 residues. The V gene's germline CDR1 is SGHTA and CDR2 FQGNSA. The V and J ends lost 1 base and 7 bases, in that order; junction bases with no gene match: 9. The CDR3 loop is CASSLGDSIIGGYTF. CDR3 nucleotides: TGTGCCAGCAGCTTAGGGGACAGTATTATCGGTGGCTACACCTTC. Variable domain in full (rest from reference TRBV7-2 and TRBJ1-2): GAGVSQSPSNKVTEKGKDVELRCDPISGHTALYWYRQSLGQGLEFLIYFQGNSAPDKSGLPSDRFSAERTGGSVSTLTIQRTQQEDSAVYLCASSLGDSIIGGYTFGSGTRLTVV.

This clone was seen just once. V and J are TRBV5-4 and TRBJ1-2, with 7 positions matching TRBD1. There are 13 residues in the CDR3. The J segment lost 8 bases and the V segment lost 2 bases, leaving 6 bases of the junction unmatched. Germline V lookup: CDR1 SGHNT, CDR2 YYREEE (reference sequence). The CDR3 spells CASSLGQAGGYTF. CDR3 DNA: TGTGCCAGCAGCTTAGGACAGGCGGGAGGCTACACCTTC.